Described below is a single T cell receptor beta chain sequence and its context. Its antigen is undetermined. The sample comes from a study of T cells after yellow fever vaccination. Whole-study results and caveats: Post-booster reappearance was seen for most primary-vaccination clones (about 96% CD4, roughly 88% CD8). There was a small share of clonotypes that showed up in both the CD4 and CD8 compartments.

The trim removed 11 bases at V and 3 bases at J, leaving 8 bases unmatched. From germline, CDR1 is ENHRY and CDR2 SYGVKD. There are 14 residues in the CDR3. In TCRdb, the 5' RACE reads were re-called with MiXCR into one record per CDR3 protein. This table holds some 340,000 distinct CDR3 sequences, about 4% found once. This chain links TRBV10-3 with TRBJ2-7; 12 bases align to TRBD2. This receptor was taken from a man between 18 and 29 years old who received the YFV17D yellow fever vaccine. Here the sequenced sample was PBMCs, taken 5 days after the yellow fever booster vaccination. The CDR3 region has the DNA TGTGCCGCTCGGACTAGCGGGGACAGCTACGAGCAGTACTTC. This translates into CAARTSGDSYEQYF.